These T cell receptor beta chains were read from a single sample in a study of early T cells in non-severe SARS-CoV-2 infection. MiXCR was run by TCRdb on the 5' RACE reads, yielding one entry per CDR3 protein. The data contain 30,000 to 45,000 distinct CDR3 sequences, around 5.4% of them seen just once; the ten biggest clones take up under 4.5%. The source was whole blood, collected at baseline. The receptors shown here come from an adult who was a healthcare worker with PCR-confirmed SARS-CoV-2 infection or an uninfected control (not recorded which). The CDR3 runs from the conserved cysteine through the conserved F or W. D genes are given only for firm matches. A row's size may be missing; if present it is once, few, many or a size class.

>TRBD2|many|TRBV20-1|TRBJ2-5
CSARGSGSLETQYF
TGCAGTGCTAGAGGTAGCGGGAGTCTCGAGACCCAGTACTTC
>-|many|TRBV10-3|TRBJ2-1
CAISVGSSYNEQFF
TGTGCCATCTCTGTCGGGAGCTCCTACAATGAGCAGTTCTTC
>-|many|TRBV11-2|TRBJ2-1
CASSLDPGDLIANEQFF
TGTGCCAGCAGCTTAGATCCAGGGGATCTTATTGCCAATGAGCAGTTCTTC
>-|few|TRBV3-1|TRBJ1-1
CASSHSGSNTEAFF
TGTGCCAGCAGCCATTCGGGCAGCAACACTGAAGCTTTCTTT
>-|many|TRBV9|TRBJ1-2
CASSVEDLNYGYTF
TGTGCCAGCAGCGTAGAAGACCTAAACTATGGCTACACCTTC
>-|many|TRBV7-2|TRBJ2-7
CASSRIGRAGNEQYF
TGTGCCAGCAGCCGGATAGGCAGGGCGGGTAACGAGCAGTACTTC
>TRBD2|many|TRBV6-1|TRBJ2-3
CASNSLAGGTDTQYF
TGTGCCAGCAATTCACTAGCGGGGGGCACAGATACGCAGTATTTT
>-|-|TRBV27|TRBJ1-6
CASKRGTPSSYNSPLHF
TGTGCCAGCAAGCGCGGGACGCCGAGCTCCTATAATTCACCCCTCCACTTT
>TRBD2|-|TRBV2|TRBJ2-2
CASRGDNSGAGELFF
TGTGCCAGCAGAGGGGATAACAGCGGGGCCGGGGAGCTGTTTTTT
>-|-|TRBV7-2|TRBJ2-5
CASSSGRGKIETQYF
TGTGCCAGCAGCTCGGGACGGGGCAAGATCGAGACCCAGTACTTC
>TRBD1|few|TRBV7-8|TRBJ2-7
CASSLDLGTGSYEQYF
TGTGCCAGCAGCTTGGATTTGGGGACAGGGTCCTACGAGCAGTACTTC